The 18 T cell receptor beta chains below come from one sample, sequenced in a study of blood T cells in healthy people across ages. Next came a second PCR, run for 7 to 11 cycles, which used a sample-barcoded 5' primer along with a J-beta primer mix. TCRdb processed the 5' RACE reads anew with MiXCR; each CDR3 protein has one entry. The sample carries about 1,000,000 distinct CDR3 sequences, 45% recorded once. The source material was blood. These receptors were obtained from an older woman in good health.

J is TRBJ2-1 and V is TRBV27, with TRBD1 identical over 12 bases. Per the germline V gene, CDR1 is MNHEY and CDR2 is SMNVEV (reference sequence). The ends lost 6 bases at V and 14 bases at J; junction bases unmatched: 8. CDR3 length equals 13 residues. CDR3 DNA sequence: TGTGCCAGCAGCCGCCCGGGACAGGGGGCGGAGTTCTTC. This codes for CASSRPGQGAEFF.

This clonotype appeared a few times. V and J are TRBV28 and TRBJ1-2; maybe TRBD1 (6 bases). Germline CDR1 MDHEN, CDR2 SYDVKM. V was cut by 2 bases and J by 2 bases, with 9 bases left in between. The CDR3 totals 14 residues. In DNA form, the CDR3 reads TGTGCCAGCAGTTTAGTGACAGGAAACTATGGCTACACCTTC. This translates into CASSLVTGNYGYTF.

The chain couples TRBV28 to TRBJ2-3; the match to TRBD2 covers 9 bases. The CDR3 is 17 amino acids. Germline V CDR1 and CDR2: MDHEN, SYDVKM. Trimming cost V 6 bases and J 2 bases; bases outside gene matches: 12. The chain's CDR3 is CASRPYGGGRATDTQYF. Written as DNA, the CDR3 is TGTGCCAGCAGGCCGTACGGGGGCGGGAGGGCCACAGATACGCAGTATTTT.

The rearrangement links TRBV12-5 to TRBJ2-6; no clear D. This CDR3 region has 16 residues. The germline V gene encodes CDR1 LGHNT and CDR2 FRNRAP. The V and J ends lost 0 bases and 4 bases respectively, with 10 bases between them. CDR3 nucleotide sequence: TGTGCTAGTGGTTTGGTACGAGGCTCAGGGGCCAACGTCCTGACTTTC. Residues: CASGLVRGSGANVLTF.

This chain joins TRBV5-1 and TRBJ2-1, with a possible D match to TRBD2 (6 bases). Germline CDR1 is SGHRS and CDR2 is YFSETQ. CDR3 length equals 16 residues. Trimming shortened V by 0 bases and J by 3 bases, and 13 bases separated the two germline ends. As DNA, the CDR3 is TGCGCCAGCAGCTTGGTGTCGGGAGCGAACTACAATGAGCAGTTCTTC. Translating it yields CASSLVSGANYNEQFF.

This clonotype turned up a few times. V is TRBV27 and J is TRBJ2-7, with 11 bases fitting TRBD2. Germline trimming cut 5 bases from V and 11 bases from J; bases unmatched to any gene: 11. The germline CDR1 and CDR2 sequences are MNHEY and SMNVEV (reference sequence). CDR3 length: 14 amino acids. The CDR3 DNA follows: TGTGCCAGCAGTCCTCCGGGACTAGCGGCGAAGAAGTACTTC. Translation: CASSPPGLAAKKYF.

The CDR3 reads CASSAAGETQYF. The DNA of the CDR3 is TGTGCCAGCAGTGCCGCGGGGGAGACCCAGTACTTC. The rearrangement joins TRBV25-1 to TRBJ2-5; perhaps TRBD2 as D (6 bases). This CDR3 is built from 12 residues. The V gene lost 4 bases and the J gene lost 5 bases, with 8 bases spanning the gap. Germline-derived CDR1 and CDR2 are MGHDK and SYGVNS.

This clonotype was seen a handful of times. The V call is TRBV4-2, the J call TRBJ2-3; 12 nucleotides align to TRBD2. Germline assignment: CDR1 LGHNA and CDR2 YNFKEQ. CDR3 size: 15 residues. The ends lost 7 bases at V and 2 bases at J; junction bases unmatched: 4. The CDR3 sequence is CASNLAGGTTDTQYF. As DNA, the CDR3 is TGTGCCAGCAATCTAGCGGGAGGGACCACAGATACGCAGTATTTT.

There are a few counts of this clonotype. The chain uses TRBV3-1 and TRBJ2-1, with D uncertain. CDR1 is LGHDT, CDR2 YNNKEL, per germline (reference sequence). V dropped 0 bases and J dropped 12 bases, with 12 bases sitting between them. This CDR3 has 13 residues. The DNA for the CDR3 is TGTGCCAGCAGCCAAGAACTTTCCAAGGGGCAGTTCTTC. It translates to CASSQELSKGQFF.

The J gene is TRBJ2-5, the V gene TRBV5-1; 10 positions match TRBD2. The tail of the sequence fits TRBJ2-7 better, so the J call may be wrong. This CDR3 has 14 residues. Germline CDR1 and CDR2: SGHRS and YFSETQ. DNA for the CDR3: TGCGCCAGCAGTGTGGGGACTAGCGACTACGAGCAGTACTTC. This sequence encodes CASSVGTSDYEQYF.

Details on this clonotype: A read error may account for a junction end that differs from germline. This chain uses TRBV10-3 with TRBJ2-7; 9 bases map to TRBD1. The CDR3 is made up of 17 amino acids. Germline V gives CDR1 ENHRY, CDR2 SYGVKD. In nucleotides, the CDR3 is TGTGCCATCAGTGAACTCCGGAGGACAGGGGCATCCTACAAGCAGTACTTC. It codes for CAISELRRTGASYKQYF.

The chain has TRBV6-1 and TRBJ2-1; D is perhaps TRBD1 (5 bases). Trimming removed 5 bases at V and 7 bases at J, with 18 bases between. CDR1 MNHNS and CDR2 SASEGT come from the germline V gene. This CDR3 has 15 amino acids. This CDR3 reads CASSKETAGGNEQFF. CDR3 sequence (DNA): TGTGCCAGCAGTAAAGAGACAGCCGGCGGAAATGAGCAGTTCTTC.

This clonotype came up once. This chain connects TRBV15 to TRBJ2-1; 10 bases align to TRBD2. The CDR3 length is 13 residues. With V trimmed by 8 bases and J by 8 bases, 6 bases remained unmatched. The germline gives CDR1 LNHNV, CDR2 YYDKDF (reference sequence). CDR3 in amino acids: CATEAGGIHEQFF. The CDR3, as DNA: TGTGCCACCGAAGCGGGAGGGATCCATGAGCAGTTCTTC.

The chain couples TRBV12-3 or TRBV12-4 to TRBJ2-4; perhaps TRBD2 as D (7 bases). The CDR3 extends over 13 amino acids. V lost 9 bases and J 4 bases, leaving 13 bases between the germline ends. The CDR3, as DNA: TGTGCCAGTCGGGGGAGGGGGAAAAACATTCAGTACTTC. Translating gives CASRGRGKNIQYF.

The rearrangement uses TRBV29-1 and TRBJ2-2; D remains ambiguous. Germline CDR1 reads SQVTM; CDR2 reads ANQGSEA. The CDR3 is made up of 11 amino acids. V gave up 6 bases and J gave up 8 bases, with 10 bases separating them. In DNA form, the CDR3 reads TGCAGCGTCCAGACTTGGGGGGAGCTGTTTTTT. Translating it yields CSVQTWGELFF.

This clonotype occurred a few times. V is TRBV9 and J is TRBJ2-1, with D possibly matching TRBD2 (6 bases). The V end lost 3 bases, the J end lost 3 bases, and 10 bases lay between the germline ends. Germline assignment: CDR1 SGDLS and CDR2 YYNGEE. CDR3 length equals 14 residues. CDR3 nucleotides: TGTGCCAGCAGCGCCGGGACTCGCTACAATGAGCAGTTCTTC. This encodes CASSAGTRYNEQFF.

This clonotype was counted a few times. The genes are TRBV5-6 and TRBJ2-3; TRBD1 is a possible D gene (6 bases). The germline V gene encodes CDR1 SGHDT and CDR2 YYEEEE. This CDR3 comprises 19 residues. Trimming shortened V by 1 base and J by 0 bases, and 21 bases separated the two germline ends. CDR3 loop: CASSLRWTTGNLSTDTQYF. The CDR3 bases are TGTGCCAGCAGCTTGCGATGGACCACAGGGAACCTTAGCACAGATACGCAGTATTTT.

This clonotype came up a few times. The rearrangement joins TRBV9 to TRBJ1-1; 9 bases line up with TRBD1. Losses at the gene ends were 3 bases for V and 2 bases for J; bases not matched to a gene: 5. CDR1 SGDLS and CDR2 YYNGEE come from the germline V gene. This CDR3 region has 15 residues. CDR3 residues: CASSAGTGFNTEAFF. Here the CDR3 DNA reads TGTGCCAGCAGCGCCGGGACAGGGTTCAACACTGAAGCTTTCTTT.